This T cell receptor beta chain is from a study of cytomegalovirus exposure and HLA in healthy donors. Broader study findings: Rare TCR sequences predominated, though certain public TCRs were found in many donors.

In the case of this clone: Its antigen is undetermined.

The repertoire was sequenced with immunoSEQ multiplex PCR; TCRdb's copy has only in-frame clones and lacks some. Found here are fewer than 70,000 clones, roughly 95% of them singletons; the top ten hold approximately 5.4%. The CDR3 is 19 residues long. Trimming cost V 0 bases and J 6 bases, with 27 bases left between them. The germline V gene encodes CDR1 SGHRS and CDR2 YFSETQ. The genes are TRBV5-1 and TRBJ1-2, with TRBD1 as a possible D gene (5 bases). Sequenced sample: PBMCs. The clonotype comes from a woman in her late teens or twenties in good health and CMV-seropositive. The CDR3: CASSLGARRGRTSRDGYTF. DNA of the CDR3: TGCGCCAGCAGCTTGGGTGCTCGGAGGGGAAGAACTTCACGTGATGGCTACACCTTC.